A selection of T cell receptor beta chains follows, all from one sample in a study of blood T cell repertoires in COVID-19. TCRdb keeps only in-frame clones here, not all; method: immunoSEQ multiplex PCR. The table lists approximately 210,000 clones, more than 65% of them singletons. Sequenced input: PBMCs or T cells enriched from blood (not recorded which). These receptor sequences come from a woman aged 50 to 65 with acute COVID-19. Both conserved end residues are part of each CDR3. Fields, in order: D gene, J gene, V gene, clone size, CDR3 protein, CDR3 DNA. D genes are given only for firm matches. Rows give clone size only sometimes, using once, few, many, or a class for an expanded clone.

TRBD1,TRBJ1-2,TRBV27,many,CASRNRGNFDGYTF,TGTGCCAGCAGAAACAGGGGAAATTTCGATGGCTACACCTTC
NA,TRBJ1-2,TRBV27,NA,CASSLSTPGGPYGYTF,TGTGCCAGCAGTTTATCCACGCCGGGAGGCCCCTATGGCTACACCTTC
TRBD2,TRBJ2-1,TRBV24-1,NA,CATSDQGLAGAREQFF,TGTGCCACCAGTGACCAGGGACTAGCGGGGGCAAGGGAGCAGTTCTTC
NA,TRBJ1-2,TRBV27,NA,CASSPRDTPSLPHYGYTF,TGTGCCAGCAGCCCCAGGGACACCCCTAGTCTCCCCCACTATGGCTACACCTTC
TRBD1,TRBJ1-5,TRBV2,NA,CASSGTGGAGQPQHF,TGTGCCAGCAGCGGGACAGGGGGCGCGGGCCAGCCCCAGCATTTT
NA,TRBJ1-2,TRBV29-1,NA,CSVSTDLWGYTF,TGCAGCGTTTCGACAGATCTGTGGGGCTACACCTTC
TRBD2,TRBJ2-2,TRBV7-2,NA,CASSLRLAATGELFF,TGTGCCAGCAGCTTACGACTAGCGGCGACCGGGGAGCTGTTTTTT
NA,TRBJ1-1,TRBV6-5,NA,CASSYGLRGETEAFF,TGTGCCAGCAGTTATGGGTTACGGGGAGAGACTGAAGCTTTCTTT
NA,TRBJ2-1,TRBV9,NA,CASSPPAGSSYNEQFF,TGTGCCAGCAGCCCCCCGGCGGGGAGCTCCTACAATGAGCAGTTCTTC
TRBD1,TRBJ1-1,TRBV27,NA,CASSTWDRWAEAFF,TGTGCCAGCAGTACCTGGGACAGATGGGCTGAAGCTTTCTTT
TRBD1,TRBJ1-2,TRBV28,NA,CASRKTGFRGYTF,TGTGCCAGCAGAAAGACAGGGTTTCGTGGCTACACCTTC